This T cell receptor (beta chain) came from a study of blood T cells in healthy people across ages. General study results and limits: It was the long-lived donors that had more naive CD4+ cells and higher diversity than aged donors.

Next came a second PCR, run for roughly 7 to 12 cycles, which used a sample-barcoded 5' primer along with a J-beta primer mix. A template-switch adaptor containing 12 random nucleotides labeled each cDNA molecule. TCRdb reprocessed the 5' RACE reads via MiXCR and lists one record per CDR3 protein. The table includes approximately 1.5 million distinct CDR3 sequences, 35% to 45% detected once. Healthy individuals of Caucasian origin from Russia, aged about 6 to 95, served as donors. In regard to this clonotype: What it binds is unknown.

The CDR3 length is 14 residues. V was clipped by 0 bases and J by 10 bases, with 16 bases between them. Germline values: CDR1 SGHRS, CDR2 YFSETQ. The chain employs TRBV5-1 and TRBJ1-1; D is ambiguous. This TCR was sampled from a woman aged 18-29 years in good health. Sequenced sample: blood. The CDR3 reads CASSLDFPLQGAFF. Here the CDR3 DNA reads TGCGCCAGCAGCTTGGATTTCCCGCTGCAAGGAGCTTTCTTT.